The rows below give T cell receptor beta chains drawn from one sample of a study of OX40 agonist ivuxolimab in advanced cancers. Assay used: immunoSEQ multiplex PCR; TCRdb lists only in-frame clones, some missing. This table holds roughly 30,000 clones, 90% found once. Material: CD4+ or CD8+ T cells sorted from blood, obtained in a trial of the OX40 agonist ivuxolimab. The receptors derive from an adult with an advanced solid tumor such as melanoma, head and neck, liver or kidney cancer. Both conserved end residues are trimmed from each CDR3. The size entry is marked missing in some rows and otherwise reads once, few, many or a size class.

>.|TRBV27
ASSLGGTGNTIY
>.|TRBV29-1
SVQTGTAYEQY
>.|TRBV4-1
ASSQDAPVYNEQF
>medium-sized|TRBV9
ASSGGQGVEGNTIY
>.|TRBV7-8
ASIPSTGALYEQY
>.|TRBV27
ASSWGISINEQF
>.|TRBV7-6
ASRRGQSANEKLF
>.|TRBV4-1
ASSLPWSGASYEQY
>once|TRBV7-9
ASSLDRGEREKLF
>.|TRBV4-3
ASSQGTSLYEQY
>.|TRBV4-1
ASSPLLGEDTEAF
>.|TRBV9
ASSDPGRGPNTEAF
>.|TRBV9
ASSTSLHSYEQY
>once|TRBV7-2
ASSFVWEEGEQF
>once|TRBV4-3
ASSQDSRLAGGPGETQY
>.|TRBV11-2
ASSQFPGYEQY
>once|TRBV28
ASSQGQPSTEAF
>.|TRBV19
ASSSWDGNSPLH
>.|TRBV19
ASRDRAYSNQPQH
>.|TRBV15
ATSRGNGPLQH
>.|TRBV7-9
ASSPTGGAGNNQPQH